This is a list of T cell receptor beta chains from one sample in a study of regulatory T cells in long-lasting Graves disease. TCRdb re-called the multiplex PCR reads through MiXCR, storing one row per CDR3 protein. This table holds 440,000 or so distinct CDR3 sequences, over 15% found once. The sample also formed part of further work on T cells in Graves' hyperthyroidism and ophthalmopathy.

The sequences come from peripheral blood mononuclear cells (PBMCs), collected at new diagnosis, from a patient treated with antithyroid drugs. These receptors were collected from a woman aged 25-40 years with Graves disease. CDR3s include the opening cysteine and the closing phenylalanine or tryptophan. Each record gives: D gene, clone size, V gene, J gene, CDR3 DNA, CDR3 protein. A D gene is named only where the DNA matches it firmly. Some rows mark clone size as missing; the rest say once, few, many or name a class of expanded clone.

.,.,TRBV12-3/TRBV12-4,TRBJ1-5,TGTGCCAGCAGTTTTTATGGCAGGGGACTCGGTCAGCCCCAGCATTTT,CASSFYGRGLGQPQHF
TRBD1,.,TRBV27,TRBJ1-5,TGTGCCAGCAGTTCCGGGACAGCGAATCAGCCCCAGCATTTT,CASSSGTANQPQHF
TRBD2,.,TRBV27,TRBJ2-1,TGTGCCAGCAGTTTACGGACTAGCCGCTCCTACAATGAGCAGTTCTTC,CASSLRTSRSYNEQFF
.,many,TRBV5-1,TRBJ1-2,TGCGCCAGCACCGGGACCGCGGGGCTTGGCTACACCTTC,CASTGTAGLGYTF
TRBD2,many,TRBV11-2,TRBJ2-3,TGTGCCAGCAGCTTGGGACTAGGGGCAGATACGCAGTATTTT,CASSLGLGADTQYF
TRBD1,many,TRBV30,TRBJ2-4,TGTGCCTGGAGGGGAACAGGGGGTCTGGCCAAAAACATTCAGTACTTC,CAWRGTGGLAKNIQYF
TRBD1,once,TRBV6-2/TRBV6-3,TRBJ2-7,TGTGCCAGCAGAGACGGGACAGGGGTGCGCTACGAGCAGTACTTC,CASRDGTGVRYEQYF
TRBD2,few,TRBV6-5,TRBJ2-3,TGTGCCAGCAGTTCTTCTAGCGGTCTCACAGATACGCAGTATTTT,CASSSSSGLTDTQYF
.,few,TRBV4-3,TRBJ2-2,TGCGCCAGCAGCCCCCCCTGGGGGGACCCGAACACCGGGGAGCTGTTTTTT,CASSPPWGDPNTGELFF
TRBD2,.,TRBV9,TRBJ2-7,TGTGCCAGCAGCGAGGGACTAACCTACGAGCAGTACTTC,CASSEGLTYEQYF
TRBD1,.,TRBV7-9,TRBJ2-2,TGTGCCAGCAGCAGAGACAGGGGGCTGAGAACCGGGGAGCTGTTTTTT,CASSRDRGLRTGELFF
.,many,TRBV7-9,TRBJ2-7,TGTGCCAGCAGCTTAGTAGCGAACTCCTACGAGCAGTACTTC,CASSLVANSYEQYF
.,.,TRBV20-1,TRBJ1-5,TGCAGTGCTCCAGGGTACGATCAGCCCCAGCATTTT,CSAPGYDQPQHF
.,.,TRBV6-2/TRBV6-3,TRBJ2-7,TGTGCCAGCGGCAGGGGTGGCAACGAGCAGTACTTC,CASGRGGNEQYF
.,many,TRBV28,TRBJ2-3,TGTGCCAGCAGTCCCGGGGGTGGCGTCTTCACAGATACGCAGTATTTT,CASSPGGGVFTDTQYF
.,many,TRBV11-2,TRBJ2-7,TGTGCCAGCAGCTTAGTAGTTAGATCCTACGAGCAGTACTTC,CASSLVVRSYEQYF
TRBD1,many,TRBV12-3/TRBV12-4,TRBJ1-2,TGTGCCAGCAGTCCCGGGACAGGGGCTAGGGTCTTC,CASSPGTGARVF
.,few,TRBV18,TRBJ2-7,TGTGCCAGCAGGGAGGTCAGTTCGGACTACGAGCAGTACTTC,CASREVSSDYEQYF
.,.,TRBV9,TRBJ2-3,TGTGCCAGCAGCGCTCTAACTAGCCCCATCACAGATACGCAGTATTTT,CASSALTSPITDTQYF
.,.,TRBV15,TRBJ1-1,TGTGCCACCAGCAGAGGGGGGCCGAACACTGAAGCTTTCTTT,CATSRGGPNTEAFF
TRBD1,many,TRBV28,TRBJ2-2,TGTGCCAGCACCCCCGGGACAGGGGCTTTAGGCGGGGAGCTGTTTTTT,CASTPGTGALGGELFF
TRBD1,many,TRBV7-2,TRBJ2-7,TGTGCCAGCAGCCTATCCGGGACAGGACAGTACGAGCAGTACTTC,CASSLSGTGQYEQYF
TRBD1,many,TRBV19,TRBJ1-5,TGTGCCAGTAGTAAGACAGGGCCGGGCAATCAGCCCCAGCATTTT,CASSKTGPGNQPQHF
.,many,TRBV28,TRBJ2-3,TGTGCCAGCAAATCCCCCAGCACAGATACGCAGTATTTT,CASKSPSTDTQYF
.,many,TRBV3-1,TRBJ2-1,TGTGCCAGCAGCCCGAGACTAGGACCTGGCGATGAGCAGTTCTTC,CASSPRLGPGDEQFF
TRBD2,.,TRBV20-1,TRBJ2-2,TGCAGTGCTAGGGGTATAGCGGGAGACGTTTTATTTACCGGGGAGCTGTTTTTT,CSARGIAGDVLFTGELFF
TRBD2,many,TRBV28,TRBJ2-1,TGTGCCAGCAGTTTGGTGGGGGGACTAGGCGAGCAGTTCTTC,CASSLVGGLGEQFF
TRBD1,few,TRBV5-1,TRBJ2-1,TGCGCCAGCAGCAGAGACGGAAGGGAGTCAGGGGGCCGAAATGAGCAGTTCTTC,CASSRDGRESGGRNEQFF
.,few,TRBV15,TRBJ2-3,TGTGCCACCAGCAGGGACCCGGGACCGCACACAGATACGCAGTATTTT,CATSRDPGPHTDTQYF
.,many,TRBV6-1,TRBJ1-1,TGTGCCAGCAGACTTATGGACAGATTGAACACTGAAGCTTTCTTT,CASRLMDRLNTEAFF
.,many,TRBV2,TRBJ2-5,TGTGCCAGCAGCGCTTGGGGGGAGACCCAGTACTTC,CASSAWGETQYF
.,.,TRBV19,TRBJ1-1,TGTGCCAGTAGTATCCCCGTAGGGAGGGGACGAGGTGGGAACACTGAAGCTTTCTTT,CASSIPVGRGRGGNTEAFF
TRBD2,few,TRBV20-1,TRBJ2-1,TGCAGTGCTTATATCCTCCCGGGCAAAAGCGGGGGACCCGTAAGCTCCTACAATGAGCAGTTCTTC,CSAYILPGKSGGPVSSYNEQFF
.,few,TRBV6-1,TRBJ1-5,TGTGCCAGTCGGGGGGGTAGTTTACCTAATCAGCCCCAGCATTTT,CASRGGSLPNQPQHF
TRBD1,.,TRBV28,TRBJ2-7,TGTGCCAGCAGCCCTCCAGGGGGAAAACTAACCTACGAGCAGTACTTC,CASSPPGGKLTYEQYF
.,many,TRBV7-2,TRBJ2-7,TGTGCCAGCAGCCCTCCACAGGGCTCGTACGAGCAGTACTTC,CASSPPQGSYEQYF
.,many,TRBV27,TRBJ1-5,TGTGCCAGCAGTCTCGGACGGGGGAATAGCAATCAGCCCCAGCATTTT,CASSLGRGNSNQPQHF
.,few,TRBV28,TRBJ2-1,TGTGCCAGCAGTCGGACACTCTTTTCCTACAATGAGCAGTTCTTC,CASSRTLFSYNEQFF
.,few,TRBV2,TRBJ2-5,TGTGCCAGCACCGTAAGGGGTGGGTGGGAGACCCAGTACTTC,CASTVRGGWETQYF